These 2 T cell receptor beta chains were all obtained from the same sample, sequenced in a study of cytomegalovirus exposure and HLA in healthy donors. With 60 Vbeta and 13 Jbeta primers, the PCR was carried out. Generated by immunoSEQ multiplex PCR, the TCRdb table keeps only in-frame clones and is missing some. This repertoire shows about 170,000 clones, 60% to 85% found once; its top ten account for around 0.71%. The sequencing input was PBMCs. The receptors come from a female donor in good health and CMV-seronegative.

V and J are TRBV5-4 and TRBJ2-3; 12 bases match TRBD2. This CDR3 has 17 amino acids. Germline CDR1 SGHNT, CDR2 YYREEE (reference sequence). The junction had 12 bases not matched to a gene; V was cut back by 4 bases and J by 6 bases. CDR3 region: CASSLASSGGAMDTQYF. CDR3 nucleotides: TGTGCCAGCAGCCTGGCCTCTAGCGGGGGGGCCATGGATACGCAGTATTTT.

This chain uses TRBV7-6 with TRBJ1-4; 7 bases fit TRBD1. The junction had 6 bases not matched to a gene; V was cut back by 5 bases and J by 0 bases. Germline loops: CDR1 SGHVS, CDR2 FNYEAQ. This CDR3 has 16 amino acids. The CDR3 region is CASSPRQGATNEKLFF. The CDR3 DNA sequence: TGTGCCAGCAGCCCCCGTCAGGGGGCAACTAATGAAAAACTGTTTTTT.